The 3 T cell receptor beta chains given below trace back to one sample, sequenced in a study of cytomegalovirus exposure and HLA in healthy donors. Amplification used 60 Vbeta primers and 13 Jbeta primers. The repertoire was sequenced with immunoSEQ multiplex PCR; TCRdb's copy has only in-frame clones and lacks some. The sample gives roughly 100,000 clones, more than 70% of which show up once; more than 2% is in the top ten. Sequences were obtained from PBMCs. These receptors were obtained from a man in his forties in good health and CMV-seronegative.

V gene TRBV6-6 combines with J gene TRBJ2-7; D is uncertain. CDR3 length equals 13 residues. Germline V gene lookup returns CDR1 MNHNY and CDR2 SVGAGI (reference sequence). V dropped 7 bases and J dropped 2 bases, with 12 bases sitting between them. In nucleotides, the CDR3 is TGTGCCAGCAAGGAGAGTATAACCTACGAGCAGTACTTC. Protein product: CASKESITYEQYF.

The chain couples TRBV5-1 to TRBJ2-1; 9 bases map to TRBD2. V shed 0 bases and J 2 bases; nucleotides not matched to a gene: 6. Germline-derived CDR1 and CDR2 are SGHRS and YFSETQ. The CDR3 loop spans 17 amino acids. The CDR3 DNA reads as TGCGCCAGCAGCTTGGTTCCTGGCGGGGGGGCCTACAATGAGCAGTTCTTC. Translated, it gives CASSLVPGGGAYNEQFF.

The rearrangement uses TRBV7-8 and TRBJ2-5, with 8 bases identical to TRBD1. Germline V gene lookup returns CDR1 SGHVS and CDR2 FQNEAQ. This CDR3 comprises 14 residues. V was clipped by 5 bases and J by 2 bases; unmatched bases: 4. CDR3 in DNA: TGTGCCAGCAGCCCGACAGGGGATCAAGAGACCCAGTACTTC. Protein product: CASSPTGDQETQYF.